This TCR beta chain appears in the sequencing data of a study of CD8 T cells in Susac syndrome. General study findings and limits: It was acknowledged in the study that the number of individuals who were included in its TCR sequencing and HLA analysis was relatively small.

Healthy donors constituted the control group, matched for age and sex. Bulk CD8+ and CD4+ cells came from magnetic negative isolation; CD8+ TEMRA by FACS. Turning to this clonotype: The antigen remains undetermined.

Random hexamers were used to reverse transcribe the RNA input (0.5 to 1 ug). Amplification of TCR beta CDR3 by immunoSEQ multiplex PCR spanned 54 Vbeta and 13 Jbeta. TCRdb reprocessed the immunoSEQ multiplex PCR reads with MiXCR, giving one entry per CDR3 protein. Among 150,000 to 200,000 distinct CDR3 sequences, around 94% were seen once, and the ten largest hold more than 0.12%. This CDR3 comprises 17 residues. V lost 0 bases and J lost 2, with 15 bases in between. The germline V gene encodes CDR1 SGHTA and CDR2 FQGTGA. The V call is TRBV7-3, the J call TRBJ2-3, with a tentative D call TRBD2 (6 bases). This TCR was sampled from a human donor in good health. Source material: CD4+ T cells from PBMCs. DNA for the CDR3: TGTGCCAGCAGCTTAACGGCTAGCGTGACTAACACAGATACGCAGTATTTT. It codes for CASSLTASVTNTDTQYF.